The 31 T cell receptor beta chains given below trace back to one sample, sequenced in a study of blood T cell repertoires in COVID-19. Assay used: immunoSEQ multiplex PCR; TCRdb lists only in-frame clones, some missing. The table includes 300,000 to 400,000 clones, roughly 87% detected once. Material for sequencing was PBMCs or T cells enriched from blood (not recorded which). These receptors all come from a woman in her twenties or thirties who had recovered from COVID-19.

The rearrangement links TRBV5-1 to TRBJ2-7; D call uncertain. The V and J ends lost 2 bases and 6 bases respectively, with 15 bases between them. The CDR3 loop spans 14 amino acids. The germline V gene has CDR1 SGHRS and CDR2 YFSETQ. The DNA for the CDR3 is TGCGCCAGCAGCTTCGGGTCGTTAGAGCGCGAGCAGTACTTC. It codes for CASSFGSLEREQYF. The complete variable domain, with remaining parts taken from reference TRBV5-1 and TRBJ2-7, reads KAGVTQTPRYLIKTRGQQVTLSCSPISGHRSVSWYQQTPGQGLQFLFEYFSETQRNKGNFPGRFSGRQFSNSRSEMNVSTLELGDSALYLCASSFGSLEREQYFGPGTRLTVT.

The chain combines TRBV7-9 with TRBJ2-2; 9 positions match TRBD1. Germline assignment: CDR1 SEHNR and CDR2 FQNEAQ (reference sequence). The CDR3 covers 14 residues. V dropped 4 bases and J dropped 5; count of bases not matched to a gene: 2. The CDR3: CASSWTGVTGELFF. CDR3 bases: TGTGCCAGCAGCTGGACAGGGGTGACCGGGGAGCTGTTTTTT.

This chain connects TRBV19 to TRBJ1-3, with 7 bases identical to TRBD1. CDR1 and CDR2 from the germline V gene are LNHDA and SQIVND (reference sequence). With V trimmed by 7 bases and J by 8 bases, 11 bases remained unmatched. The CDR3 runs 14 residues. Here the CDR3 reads CASIQDRRGDTIYF. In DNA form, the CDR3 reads TGTGCCAGTATACAGGACAGGCGCGGCGACACCATATATTTT.

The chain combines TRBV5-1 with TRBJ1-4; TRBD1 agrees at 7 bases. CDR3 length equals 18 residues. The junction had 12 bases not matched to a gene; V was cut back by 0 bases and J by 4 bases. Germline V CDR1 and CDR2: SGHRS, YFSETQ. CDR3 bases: TGCGCCAGCAGCTTGGGGGACAGACCCCCCGCGGGTAATGAAAAACTGTTTTTT. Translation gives CASSLGDRPPAGNEKLFF.

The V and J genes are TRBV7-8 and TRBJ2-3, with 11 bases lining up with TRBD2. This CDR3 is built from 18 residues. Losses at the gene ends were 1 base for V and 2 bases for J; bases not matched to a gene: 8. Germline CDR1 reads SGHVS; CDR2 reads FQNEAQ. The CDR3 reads CASSLVLVAGGNTDTQYF. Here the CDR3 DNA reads TGTGCCAGCAGCTTAGTCTTAGTAGCGGGGGGGAACACAGATACGCAGTATTTT.

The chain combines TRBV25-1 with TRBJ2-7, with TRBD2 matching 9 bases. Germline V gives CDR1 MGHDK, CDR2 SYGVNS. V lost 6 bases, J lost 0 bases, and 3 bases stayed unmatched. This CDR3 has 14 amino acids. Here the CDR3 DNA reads TGTGCCAGCAGCCTAGCGGGAAGCTCCTACGAGCAGTACTTC. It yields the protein CASSLAGSSYEQYF.

DNA of the CDR3: TGTGCCAGCAGTCACGACGCCAGGGGGTTTCAGCCCCAGCATTTT. Translation: CASSHDARGFQPQHF. The gene calls are TRBV6-2 or TRBV6-3 and TRBJ1-5, with 7 bases lining up with TRBD1. This CDR3 has 15 residues. Germline-derived CDR1 and CDR2 are MNHEY and SVGEGT. Trimming removed 5 bases from V and 6 bases from J; junction bases left unmatched: 10.

CDR3 nucleotides: TGTGCCAGCAGCCAGGGTTCCCTAGCGGGGGCTTTCTACGAGCAGTACTTC. Translation: CASSQGSLAGAFYEQYF. The V gene is TRBV4-2, the J gene TRBJ2-7; the match to TRBD2 covers 10 bases. Germline CDR1 is LGHNA and CDR2 is YNFKEQ. V lost 3 bases to trimming and J lost 3 bases; unmatched junction nucleotides: 11. The CDR3 has 17 amino acids.

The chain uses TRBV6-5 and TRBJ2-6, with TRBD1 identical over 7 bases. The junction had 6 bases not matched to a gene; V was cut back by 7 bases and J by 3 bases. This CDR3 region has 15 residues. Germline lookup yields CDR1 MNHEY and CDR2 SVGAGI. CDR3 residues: CASTPGGSGANVLTF. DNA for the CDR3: TGTGCCAGCACTCCAGGGGGTAGTGGGGCCAACGTCCTGACTTTC.

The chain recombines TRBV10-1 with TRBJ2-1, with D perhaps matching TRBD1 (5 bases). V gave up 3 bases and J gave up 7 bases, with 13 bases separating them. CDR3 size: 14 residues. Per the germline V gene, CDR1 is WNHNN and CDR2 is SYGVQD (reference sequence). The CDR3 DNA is TGCGCCAGCAGTGACAGGGTTAGGGGTAATGAGCAGTTCTTC. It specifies CASSDRVRGNEQFF.

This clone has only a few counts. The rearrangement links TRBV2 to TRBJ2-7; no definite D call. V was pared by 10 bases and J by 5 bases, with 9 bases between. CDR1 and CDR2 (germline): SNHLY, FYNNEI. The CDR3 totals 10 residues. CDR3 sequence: CANTEDEQYF. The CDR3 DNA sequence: TGTGCCAATACAGAAGACGAGCAGTACTTC.

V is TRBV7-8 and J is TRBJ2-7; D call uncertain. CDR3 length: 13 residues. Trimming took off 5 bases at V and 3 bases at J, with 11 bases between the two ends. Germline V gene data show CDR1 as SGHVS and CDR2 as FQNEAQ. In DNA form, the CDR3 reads TGTGCCAGCAGCCCAGACCGCGGCTACGAGCAGTACTTC. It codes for CASSPDRGYEQYF.

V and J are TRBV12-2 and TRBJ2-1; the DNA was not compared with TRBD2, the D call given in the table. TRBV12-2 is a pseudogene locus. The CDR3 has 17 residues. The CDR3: CASRSLVSGVLYNEQFF. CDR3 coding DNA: TGTGCAAGTCGCTCCCTTGTCAGCGGGGTCCTCTACAATGAGCAGTTCTTC.

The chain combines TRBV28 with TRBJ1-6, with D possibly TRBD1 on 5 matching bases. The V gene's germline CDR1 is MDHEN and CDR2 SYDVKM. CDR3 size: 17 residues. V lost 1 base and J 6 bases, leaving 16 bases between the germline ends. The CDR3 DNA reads TGTGCCAGCAGTTTATTTGGGGCAGGGAGGGGTAATTCACCCCTCCACTTT. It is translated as CASSLFGAGRGNSPLHF.

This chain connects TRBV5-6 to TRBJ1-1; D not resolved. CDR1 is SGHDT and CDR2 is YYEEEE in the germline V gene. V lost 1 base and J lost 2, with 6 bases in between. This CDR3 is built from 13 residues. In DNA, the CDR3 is TGTGCCAGCAGCTTGTACATAAACACTGAAGCTTTCTTT. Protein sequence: CASSLYINTEAFF.

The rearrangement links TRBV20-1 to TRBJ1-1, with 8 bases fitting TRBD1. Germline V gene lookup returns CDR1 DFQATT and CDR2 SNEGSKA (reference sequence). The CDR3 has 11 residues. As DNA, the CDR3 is TGCAGACCGGGACAGGCCATGGGAGCTTTCTTT. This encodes CRPGQAMGAFF.

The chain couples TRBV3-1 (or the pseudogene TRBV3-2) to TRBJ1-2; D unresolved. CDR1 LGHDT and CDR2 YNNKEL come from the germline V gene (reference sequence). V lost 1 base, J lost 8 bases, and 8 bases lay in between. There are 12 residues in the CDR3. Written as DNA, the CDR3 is TGTGCCAGCAGCCAAGCGGGGTCCGGCTACACCTTC. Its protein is CASSQAGSGYTF.

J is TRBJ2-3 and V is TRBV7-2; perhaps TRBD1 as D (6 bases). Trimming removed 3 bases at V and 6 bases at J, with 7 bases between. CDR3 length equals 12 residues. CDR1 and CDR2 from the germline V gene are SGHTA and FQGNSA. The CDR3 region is CASSLDSDTQYF. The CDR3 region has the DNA TGTGCCAGCAGCTTGGACAGCGATACGCAGTATTTT.

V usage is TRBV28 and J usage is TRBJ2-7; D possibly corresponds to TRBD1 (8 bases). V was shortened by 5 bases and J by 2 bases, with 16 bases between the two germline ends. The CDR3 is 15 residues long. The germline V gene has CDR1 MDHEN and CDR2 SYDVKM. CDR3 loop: CASSLRTGRAYEQYF. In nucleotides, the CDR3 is TGTGCCAGCAGTCTCAGGACAGGGAGGGCCTACGAGCAGTACTTC.

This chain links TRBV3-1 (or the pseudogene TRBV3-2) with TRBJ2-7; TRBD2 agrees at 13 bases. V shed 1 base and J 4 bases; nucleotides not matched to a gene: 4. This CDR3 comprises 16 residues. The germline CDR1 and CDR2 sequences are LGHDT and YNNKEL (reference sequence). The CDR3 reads CASSQVLAGGPYEQYF. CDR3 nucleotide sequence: TGTGCCAGCAGCCAAGTACTAGCGGGGGGGCCTTACGAGCAGTACTTC.

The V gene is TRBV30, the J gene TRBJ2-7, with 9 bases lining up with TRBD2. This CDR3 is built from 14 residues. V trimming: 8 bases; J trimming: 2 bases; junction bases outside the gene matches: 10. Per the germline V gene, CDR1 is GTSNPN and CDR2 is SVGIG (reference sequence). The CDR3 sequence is CASSRERGAYEQYF. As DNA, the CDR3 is TGTGCCAGTAGTAGGGAGCGGGGGGCCTACGAGCAGTACTTC.

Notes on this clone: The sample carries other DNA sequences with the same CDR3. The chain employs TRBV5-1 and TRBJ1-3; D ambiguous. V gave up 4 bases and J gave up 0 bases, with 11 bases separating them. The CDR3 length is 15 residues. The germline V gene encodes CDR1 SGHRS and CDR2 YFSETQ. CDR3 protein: CASSPAGSSGNTIYF. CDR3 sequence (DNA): TGCGCCAGCAGCCCCGCGGGAAGCTCTGGAAACACCATATATTTT.

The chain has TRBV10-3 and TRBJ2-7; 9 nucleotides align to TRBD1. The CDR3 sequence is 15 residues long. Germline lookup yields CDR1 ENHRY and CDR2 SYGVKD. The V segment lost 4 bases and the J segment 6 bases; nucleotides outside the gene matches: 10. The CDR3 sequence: CAISVWRGQGTEQYF. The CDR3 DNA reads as TGTGCCATCAGTGTTTGGCGTGGACAGGGGACCGAGCAGTACTTC.

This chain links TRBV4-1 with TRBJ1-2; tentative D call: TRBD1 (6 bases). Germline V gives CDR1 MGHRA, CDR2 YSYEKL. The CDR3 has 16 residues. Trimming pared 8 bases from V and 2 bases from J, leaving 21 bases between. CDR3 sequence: CASQDEVAGANYGYTF. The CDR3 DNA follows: TGCGCCAGCCAAGACGAAGTGGCAGGGGCGAACTATGGCTACACCTTC.

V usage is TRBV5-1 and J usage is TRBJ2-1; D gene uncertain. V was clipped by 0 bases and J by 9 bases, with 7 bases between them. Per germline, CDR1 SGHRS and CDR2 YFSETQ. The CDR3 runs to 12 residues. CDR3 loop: CASSLEEAEQFF. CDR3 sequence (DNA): TGCGCCAGCAGCTTGGAAGAAGCTGAGCAGTTCTTC.

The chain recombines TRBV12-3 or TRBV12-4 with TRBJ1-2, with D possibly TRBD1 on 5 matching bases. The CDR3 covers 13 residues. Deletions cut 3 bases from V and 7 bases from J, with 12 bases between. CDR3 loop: CASSLQGQSGYTF. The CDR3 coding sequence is TGTGCCAGCAGTTTGCAGGGTCAGAGTGGCTACACCTTC.

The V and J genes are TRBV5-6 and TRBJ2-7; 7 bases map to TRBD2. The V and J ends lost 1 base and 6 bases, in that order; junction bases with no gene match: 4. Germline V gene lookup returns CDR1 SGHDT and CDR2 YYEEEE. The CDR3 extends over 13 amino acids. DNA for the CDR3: TGTGCCAGCAGCTTGTGGGGGGGAAGCGAGCAGTACTTC. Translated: CASSLWGGSEQYF.

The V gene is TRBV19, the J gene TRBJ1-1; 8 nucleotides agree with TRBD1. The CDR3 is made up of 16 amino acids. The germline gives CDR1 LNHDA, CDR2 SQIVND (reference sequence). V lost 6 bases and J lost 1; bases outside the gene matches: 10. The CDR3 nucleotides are TGTGCCAGTAGCTCTACCCAACAGGGGGAGAACACTGAAGCTTTCTTT. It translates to CASSSTQQGENTEAFF.

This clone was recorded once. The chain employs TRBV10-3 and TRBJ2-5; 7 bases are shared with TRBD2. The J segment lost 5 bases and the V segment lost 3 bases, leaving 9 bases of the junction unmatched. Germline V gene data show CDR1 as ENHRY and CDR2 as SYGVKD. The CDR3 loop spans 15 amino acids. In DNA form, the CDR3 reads TGTGCCATCAGTGATGGGGAGGGTAGGTGGGAGACCCAGTACTTC. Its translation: CAISDGEGRWETQYF.

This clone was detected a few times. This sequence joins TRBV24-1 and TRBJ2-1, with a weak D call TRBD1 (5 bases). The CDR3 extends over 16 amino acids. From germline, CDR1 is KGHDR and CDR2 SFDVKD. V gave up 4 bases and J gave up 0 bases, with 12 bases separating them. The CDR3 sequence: CATSDQGTHSYNEQFF. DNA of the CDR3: TGTGCCACCAGTGACCAGGGTACCCACTCCTACAATGAGCAGTTCTTC.

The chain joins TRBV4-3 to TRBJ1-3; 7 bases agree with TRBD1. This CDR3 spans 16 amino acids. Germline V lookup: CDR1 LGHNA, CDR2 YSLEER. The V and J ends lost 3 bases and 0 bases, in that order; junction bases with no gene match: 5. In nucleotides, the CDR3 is TGCGCCAGCAGCCAGGCCGGACAGGACTCTGGAAACACCATATATTTT. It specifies CASSQAGQDSGNTIYF.